Listed here are 12 T cell receptor beta chains from one sample, sequenced in a study of Graves' ophthalmopathy and Graves' hyperthyroidism. TCR beta CDR3 regions were amplified from RNA transcripts. First-round RT-PCR relied on HTBI primers, and a second-round multiplex PCR came next. Each CDR3 protein is one row after TCRdb ran MiXCR on the multiplex PCR reads. In the table there are about 480,000 distinct CDR3 sequences, roughly an eighth of which are singletons. What was sequenced was blood. The receptor set was obtained from a woman between 25 and 40 years old with Graves' ophthalmopathy.

This clonotype has at least ten counts. The rearrangement links TRBV28 to TRBJ1-1, with D hard to call. The CDR3 totals 15 residues. Trimming stripped 1 base from V and 0 bases from J, with 9 bases between. Germline CDR1 and CDR2: MDHEN and SYDVKM. The chain's CDR3 is CASSLLIGVNTEAFF. The CDR3 nucleotides read TGTGCCAGCAGTTTATTAATTGGAGTGAACACTGAAGCTTTCTTT.

This clonotype was seen a handful of times. The V and J genes are TRBV12-3 or TRBV12-4 and TRBJ2-5; TRBD2 is a possible D gene (6 bases). Trimming pared 1 base from V and 7 bases from J, leaving 16 bases between. CDR3 size: 15 residues. CDR3 DNA sequence: TGTGCCAGCAGTTTAGGGGGGACTGCCGGAGTGACCCAGTACTTC. It yields the protein CASSLGGTAGVTQYF.

V and J are TRBV20-1 and TRBJ1-5, with D perhaps TRBD1 (5 bases). CDR3 length equals 13 residues. CDR1 is DFQATT, CDR2 SNEGSKA, per germline (reference sequence). Trimming pared 6 bases from V and 2 bases from J, leaving 11 bases between. CDR3 amino acids: CSAKRGGNQPQHF. In DNA, the CDR3 is TGCAGTGCAAAGCGGGGGGGCAATCAGCCCCAGCATTTT.

This clonotype appeared many times. CDR3 DNA: TGTGCCAGCAGTTTAGGGGTAGGGTTCGGGGGCACTGAAGCTTTCTTT. The encoded protein is CASSLGVGFGGTEAFF. The J gene is TRBJ1-1, the V gene TRBV6-5; possible D gene TRBD1, 5 bases. The V end lost 4 bases, the J end lost 4 bases, and 19 bases lay between the germline ends. Per the germline V gene, CDR1 is MNHEY and CDR2 is SVGAGI. This CDR3 contains 16 residues.

The table lists this clonotype with a few counts. In this CDR3 the conserved last residue, phenylalanine or tryptophan, is missing, so a read error is likely. V gene TRBV30 combines with J gene TRBJ1-1; maybe TRBD1 (5 bases). The CDR3 sequence is 12 residues long. V was pared by 7 bases and J by 1 base, with 10 bases between. Germline values: CDR1 GTSNPN, CDR2 SVGIG (reference sequence). The CDR3 protein is CASRQQNTEAFS. The CDR3 DNA reads TGTGCCTCACGACAGCAGAACACTGAAGCTTTCTCT.

This clonotype occurred many times. The chain recombines TRBV13 with TRBJ1-1; 9 bases are shared with TRBD1. CDR1 is PRHDT and CDR2 is FYEKMQ in the germline V gene (reference sequence). V trimming: 4 bases; J trimming: 5 bases; junction bases outside the gene matches: 8. This CDR3 has 15 amino acids. The CDR3: CASSSSGTGRTEAFF. Written as DNA, the CDR3 is TGTGCCAGCAGCTCCTCCGGGACAGGGAGAACTGAAGCTTTCTTT.

This clonotype was seen many times. The gene calls are TRBV6-1 and TRBJ1-1; TRBD1 is a possible D gene (5 bases). This CDR3 spans 15 amino acids. Germline V CDR1 and CDR2: MNHNS, SASEGT. The V and J ends lost 8 bases and 0 bases respectively, with 16 bases between them. The CDR3 nucleotides read TGTGCCAGCGTCGGGTGGCGGGGGATGAACACTGAAGCTTTCTTT. Translated, it gives CASVGWRGMNTEAFF.

This clonotype appeared many times. V is TRBV6-5 and J is TRBJ2-2; D gene ambiguous. This CDR3 comprises 13 residues. CDR1 MNHEY and CDR2 SVGAGI come from the germline V gene. Trimming removed 4 bases at V and 4 bases at J, with 7 bases between. The CDR3 region is CASSFGTTGELFF. Here the CDR3 DNA reads TGTGCCAGCAGTTTTGGCACCACCGGGGAGCTGTTTTTT.

Ten or more counts support this clonotype. The chain joins TRBV6-1 to TRBJ1-5, with TRBD1 identical over 8 bases. V lost 6 bases, J lost 0 bases, and 10 bases stayed unmatched. The CDR3 sequence is 17 residues long. Per germline, CDR1 MNHNS and CDR2 SASEGT. The CDR3 bases are TGTGCCAGCAGGCGGACAGGGCTGGCCCGTAGCAATCAGCCCCAGCATTTT. Translation gives CASRRTGLARSNQPQHF.

This clonotype appeared a few times. This chain connects TRBV12-5 to TRBJ2-7, with 8 bases matching TRBD1. The CDR3 spans 20 residues. CDR1 is LGHNT and CDR2 is FRNRAP in the germline V gene. J lost 0 bases, V lost 0 bases, and 16 bases had no gene match. CDR3 loop: CASGLVLKKTGGLSSYEQYF. In DNA form, the CDR3 reads TGTGCTAGTGGTTTGGTACTAAAAAAAACAGGGGGGCTTAGCTCCTACGAGCAGTACTTC.

As concerns this clonotype: The junction and the germline gene differ at one end; a read error may be behind it. The chain employs TRBV11-2 and TRBJ1-2, with D possibly TRBD1 on 5 matching bases. CDR3 length: 14 residues. Germline V gene data show CDR1 as SGHAT and CDR2 as FQNNGV. CDR3 residues: CASSVEQGSYGYTF. CDR3 sequence (DNA): TGTGCCAGCAGCGTAGAGCAGGGTTCCTATGGCTACACCTTC.

This rearrangement joins TRBV6-1 to TRBJ1-1; D is undetermined. Germline values: CDR1 MNHNS, CDR2 SASEGT. V was clipped by 3 bases and J by 0 bases, with 20 bases between them. The CDR3 consists of 18 residues. The CDR3 DNA sequence: TGTGCCAGCAGTGATAGGCAGTTAAGATGGATCATGAACACTGAAGCTTTCTTT. Its protein is CASSDRQLRWIMNTEAFF.